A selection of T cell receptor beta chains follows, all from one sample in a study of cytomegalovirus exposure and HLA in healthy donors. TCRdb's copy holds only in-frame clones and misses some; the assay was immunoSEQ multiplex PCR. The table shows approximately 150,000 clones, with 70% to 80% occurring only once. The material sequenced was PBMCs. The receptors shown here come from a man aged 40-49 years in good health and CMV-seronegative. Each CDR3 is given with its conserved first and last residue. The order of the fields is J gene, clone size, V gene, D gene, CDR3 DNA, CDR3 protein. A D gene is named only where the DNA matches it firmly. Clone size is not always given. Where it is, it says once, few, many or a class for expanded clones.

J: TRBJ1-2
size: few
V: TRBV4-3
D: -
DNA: TGCGCCAGCAGCCAAGGAATACAGGGAGCGAAGGGCTACACCTTC
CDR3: CASSQGIQGAKGYTF

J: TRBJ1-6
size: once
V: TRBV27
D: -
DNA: TGTGCCAGCAGTGACATTGGCAATTCACCCCTCCACTTT
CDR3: CASSDIGNSPLHF

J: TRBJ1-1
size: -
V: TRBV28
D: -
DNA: TGTGCCAGCAAGGACACAGGAGCCATGAACACTGAAGCTTTCTTT
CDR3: CASKDTGAMNTEAFF

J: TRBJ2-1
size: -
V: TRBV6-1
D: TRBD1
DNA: TGTGCCAGCAGTCGGACAGGGGCATACAATGAGCAGTTCTTC
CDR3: CASSRTGAYNEQFF

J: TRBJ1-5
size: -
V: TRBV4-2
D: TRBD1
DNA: TGTGCCAGCAGCCAAGATGAGATCGGGACAGGGGGCTTGTTTAGCAATCAGCCCCAGCATTTT
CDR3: CASSQDEIGTGGLFSNQPQHF

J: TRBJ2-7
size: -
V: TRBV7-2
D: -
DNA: TGTGCCAGCAGCTTAGACCCCAAAGTAGAAGAGCAGTACTTC
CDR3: CASSLDPKVEEQYF

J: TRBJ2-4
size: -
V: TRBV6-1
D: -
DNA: TGTGCCAGCAGCAACGAGGGGGTTGGCGAAAACATTCAGTACTTC
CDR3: CASSNEGVGENIQYF

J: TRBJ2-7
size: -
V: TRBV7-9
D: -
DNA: TGTGCCAGCAGCATTGCCGGGGTGGGAGAGCAGTACTTC
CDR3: CASSIAGVGEQYF

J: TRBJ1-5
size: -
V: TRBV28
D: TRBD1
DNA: TGTGCCAGCAGCCCGGACAGGAGCAATCAGCCCCAGCATTTT
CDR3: CASSPDRSNQPQHF

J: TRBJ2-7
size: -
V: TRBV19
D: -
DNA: TGTGCCAGTAGTATGGGACAAACCTACGAGCAGTACTTC
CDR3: CASSMGQTYEQYF

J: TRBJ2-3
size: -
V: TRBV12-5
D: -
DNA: TGTGCTAGTGGTTTGGGACTAGGGGGGGAGTATTTT
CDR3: CASGLGLGGEYF

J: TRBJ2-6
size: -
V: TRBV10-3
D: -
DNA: TGTGCCATCAGCGAGCAAAACTCTGGGGCCAACGTCCCGACTTTC
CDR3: CAISEQNSGANVPTF

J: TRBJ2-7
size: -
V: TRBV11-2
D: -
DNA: TGTGCCAGCAGCTCCTTCCTCTCCTACGAGCAGTACTTC
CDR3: CASSSFLSYEQYF

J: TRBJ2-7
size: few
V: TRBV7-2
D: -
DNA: TGTGCCAGCAGCACAGGGTACGAGCAGTACTTC
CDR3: CASSTGYEQYF

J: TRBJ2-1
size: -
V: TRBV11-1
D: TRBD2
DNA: TGTGCCAGCAGTCCAGAGGTAGCGGGGGGTCAGAGGGAGCAGTTCTTC
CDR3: CASSPEVAGGQREQFF

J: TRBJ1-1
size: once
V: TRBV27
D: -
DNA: TGTGCCAGCAGCCAGAACACTGAAGCTTTCTTT
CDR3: CASSQNTEAFF

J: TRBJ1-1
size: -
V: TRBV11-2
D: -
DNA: TGTGCCAGCAGCTTAAGGGCAGGGATTGTGGCTGAAGCTTTCTTT
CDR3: CASSLRAGIVAEAFF

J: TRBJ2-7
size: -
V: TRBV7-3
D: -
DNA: TGTGCCAGCAGCTTAACGTTGAGACAGGTTCGAAACGAGCAGTACTTC
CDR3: CASSLTLRQVRNEQYF

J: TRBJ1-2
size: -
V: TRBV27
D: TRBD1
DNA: TGTGCCAGCAGTTTATTTTTCGGGCAGGGGGCCTCTAACTATGGCTACACCTTC
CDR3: CASSLFFGQGASNYGYTF

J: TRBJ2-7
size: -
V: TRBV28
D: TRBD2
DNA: TGTGCCAGCAGTCACCCCCGGGGGGGGAGGCCCTACGAGCAGTACTTC
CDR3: CASSHPRGGRPYEQYF

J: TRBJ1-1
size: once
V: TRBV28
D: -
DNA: TGTGCCAGCAGTTTAGGGAGTTTACGGACCGGTAACACTGAAGCTTTCTTT
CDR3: CASSLGSLRTGNTEAFF

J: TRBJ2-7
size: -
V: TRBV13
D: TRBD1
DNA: TGTGCCAGCAACTTTAGGGGACAGGGGGCGCATGAGCAGTACTTC
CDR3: CASNFRGQGAHEQYF

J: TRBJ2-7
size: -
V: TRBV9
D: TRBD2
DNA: TGTGCCAGCAGCGTAGAGGCTAGCGGGTCTTACGAGCAGTACTTC
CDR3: CASSVEASGSYEQYF

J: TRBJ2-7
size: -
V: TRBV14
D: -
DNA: TGTGCCAGCAGCCACTGGACAGTCGACGAGCAGTACTTC
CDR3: CASSHWTVDEQYF

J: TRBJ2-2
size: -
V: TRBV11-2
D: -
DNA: TGTGCCAGCAGCCAGAACCCGAGCGGGACCGGGGAGCTGTTTTTT
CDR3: CASSQNPSGTGELFF

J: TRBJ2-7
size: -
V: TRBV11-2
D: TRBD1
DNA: TGTGCCAGCAGCTTAGATCTGGACAGGGCAAACTACGAGCAGTACTTC
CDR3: CASSLDLDRANYEQYF

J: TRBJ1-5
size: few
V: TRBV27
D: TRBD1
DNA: TGTGCCAGCAGTTTAAGACAGGGGAATCAGCCCCAGCATTTT
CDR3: CASSLRQGNQPQHF

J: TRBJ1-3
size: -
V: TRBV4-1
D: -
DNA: TGCGCCAGCAGCCAAGTCGGGAACACCATATATTTT
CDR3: CASSQVGNTIYF

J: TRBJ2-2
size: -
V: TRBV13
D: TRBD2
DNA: TGTGCCAGCAGCGGGGGGGTTGGGGTCACCCGGGAGCTGTTTTTT
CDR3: CASSGGVGVTRELFF

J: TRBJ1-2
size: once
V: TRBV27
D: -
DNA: TGTGCCAGCAGTTTATTAACGGGGGCTAACTATGGCTACACCTTC
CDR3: CASSLLTGANYGYTF

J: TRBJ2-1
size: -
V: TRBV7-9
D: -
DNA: TGTGCCAGCAGCCTAGGGAGAGTAGGCAATGAGCAGTTCTTC
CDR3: CASSLGRVGNEQFF

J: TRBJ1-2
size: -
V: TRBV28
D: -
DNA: TGTGCCAGCGTCACGACAGGCCGTTATGGCTACACCTTC
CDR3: CASVTTGRYGYTF

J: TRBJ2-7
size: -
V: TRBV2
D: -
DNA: TGTGCCAGCAGGGCCCACCGGGTGTACTCCTACGAGCAGTACTTC
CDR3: CASRAHRVYSYEQYF

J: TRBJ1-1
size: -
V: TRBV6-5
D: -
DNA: TGTGCCAGCAGTTCCGGGACTGAAGCTTTCTTT
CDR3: CASSSGTEAFF

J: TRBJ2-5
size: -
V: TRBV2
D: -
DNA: TGTGCCAGCAGTGCCCCGGGACTGCGGTACTTC
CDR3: CASSAPGLRYF

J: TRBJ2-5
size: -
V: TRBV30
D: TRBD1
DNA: TGTGCCTGGAAGGAAGGGGGCAGGGAGACCCAGTACTTC
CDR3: CAWKEGGRETQYF

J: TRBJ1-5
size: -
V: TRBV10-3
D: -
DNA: TGTGCCATCAGCAGGGTTGGCAATCAGCCCCAGCATTTT
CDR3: CAISRVGNQPQHF

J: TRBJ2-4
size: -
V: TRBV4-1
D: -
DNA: TGCGCCAGCAGCTCCCCCCTAGCCAAAAACATTCAGTACTTC
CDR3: CASSSPLAKNIQYF

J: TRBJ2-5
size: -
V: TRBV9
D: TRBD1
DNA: TGTGCCAGCAGCGTTGGGACAGACCAAGAGACCCAGTACTTC
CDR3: CASSVGTDQETQYF

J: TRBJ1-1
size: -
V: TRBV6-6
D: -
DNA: TGTGCCAGCGGCAGGGTTCAGGTCACTGAAGCTTTCTTT
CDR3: CASGRVQVTEAFF

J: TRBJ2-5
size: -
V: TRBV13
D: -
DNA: TGTGCCAGCACCTCTTGGTCGGCAGGTTCGGCGACCCAGTACTTC
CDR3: CASTSWSAGSATQYF

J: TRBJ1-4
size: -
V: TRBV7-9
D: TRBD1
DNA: TGTGCCAGCAGCTTAGGGCAGGGGGTTGCTAATGAAAAACTGTTTTTT
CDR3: CASSLGQGVANEKLFF

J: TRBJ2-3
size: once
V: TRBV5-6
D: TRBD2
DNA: TGTGCCAGCTCCGGGACTAGCAGAATCACAGATACGCAGTATTTT
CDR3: CASSGTSRITDTQYF

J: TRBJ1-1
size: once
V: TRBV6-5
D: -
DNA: TGTGCCAGCAGTTACCCTCGGGGTGAAGCTTTCTTT
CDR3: CASSYPRGEAFF

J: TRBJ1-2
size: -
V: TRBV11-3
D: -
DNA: TGTGCCGGCACAGCAAGGGGCTATGGCTACACCTTC
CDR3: CAGTARGYGYTF

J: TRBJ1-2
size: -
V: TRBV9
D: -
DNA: TGTGCCAGCAGCGTAGCCCGAACTCAGGGGATCTATGGCTACACCTTC
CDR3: CASSVARTQGIYGYTF

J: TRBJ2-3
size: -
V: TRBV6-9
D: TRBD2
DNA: TGTGCCAGCAGTCCAATCGCGGGGGGGCCCTATACGCAGTATTTT
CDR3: CASSPIAGGPYTQYF

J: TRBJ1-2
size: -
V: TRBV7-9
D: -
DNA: TGTGCCAGCAACCGACAGCGGGAAAACTATGGCTACACCTTC
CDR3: CASNRQRENYGYTF

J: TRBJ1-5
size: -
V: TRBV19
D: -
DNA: TGTGCCAGTAGTATCGTCACGGAGCCCCAGCATTTT
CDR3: CASSIVTEPQHF

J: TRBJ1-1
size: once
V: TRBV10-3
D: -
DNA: TGTGCCATCAGTGCGTTCGAGGCCCCAGCAGCCTTT
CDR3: CAISAFEAPAAF